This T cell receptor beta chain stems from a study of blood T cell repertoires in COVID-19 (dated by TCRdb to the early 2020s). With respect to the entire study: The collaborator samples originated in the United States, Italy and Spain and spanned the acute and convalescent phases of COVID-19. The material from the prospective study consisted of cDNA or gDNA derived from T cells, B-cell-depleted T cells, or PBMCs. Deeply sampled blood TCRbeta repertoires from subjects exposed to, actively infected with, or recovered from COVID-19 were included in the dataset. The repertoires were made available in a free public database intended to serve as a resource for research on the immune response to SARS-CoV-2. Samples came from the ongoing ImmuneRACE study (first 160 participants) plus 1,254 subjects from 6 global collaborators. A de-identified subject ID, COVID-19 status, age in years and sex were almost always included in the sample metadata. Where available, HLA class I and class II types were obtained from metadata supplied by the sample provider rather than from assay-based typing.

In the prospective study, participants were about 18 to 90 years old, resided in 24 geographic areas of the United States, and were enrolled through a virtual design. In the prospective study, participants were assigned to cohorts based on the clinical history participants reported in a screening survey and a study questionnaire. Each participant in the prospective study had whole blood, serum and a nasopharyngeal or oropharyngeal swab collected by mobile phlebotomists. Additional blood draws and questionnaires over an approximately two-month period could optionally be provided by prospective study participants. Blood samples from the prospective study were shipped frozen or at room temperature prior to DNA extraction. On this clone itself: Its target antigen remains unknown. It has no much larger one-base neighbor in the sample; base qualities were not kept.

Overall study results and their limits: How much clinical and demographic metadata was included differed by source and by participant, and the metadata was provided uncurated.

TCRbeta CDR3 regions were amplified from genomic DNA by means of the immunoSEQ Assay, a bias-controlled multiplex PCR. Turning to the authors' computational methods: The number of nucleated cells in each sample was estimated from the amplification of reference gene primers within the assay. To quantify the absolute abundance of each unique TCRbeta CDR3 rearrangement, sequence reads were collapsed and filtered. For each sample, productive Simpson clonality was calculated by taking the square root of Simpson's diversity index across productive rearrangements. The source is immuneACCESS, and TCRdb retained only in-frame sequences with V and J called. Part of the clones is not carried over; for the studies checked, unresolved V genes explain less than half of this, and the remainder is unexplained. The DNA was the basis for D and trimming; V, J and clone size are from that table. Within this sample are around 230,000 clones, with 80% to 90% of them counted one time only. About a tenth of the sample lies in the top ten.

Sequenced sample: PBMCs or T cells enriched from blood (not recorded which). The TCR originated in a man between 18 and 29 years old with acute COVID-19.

The CDR3 protein sequence reads: CASSYSVTGAYEQYF. The DNA is as follows: TGTGCCAGCAGTTACTCGGTGACAGGGGCCTACGAGCAGTACTTC. The chain couples TRBV6-5 to TRBJ2-7, with 8 bases aligning to TRBD1. Reading from cysteine to phenylalanine, the CDR3 counts 15 amino acids. Only the CDR3 DNA stays, 45 bases, in frame from base 1. V is cut back by 0 bases and J by 2 bases, with 3 bases in the junction unmatched. The germline V gene encodes CDR1 MNHEY and CDR2 SVGAGI.